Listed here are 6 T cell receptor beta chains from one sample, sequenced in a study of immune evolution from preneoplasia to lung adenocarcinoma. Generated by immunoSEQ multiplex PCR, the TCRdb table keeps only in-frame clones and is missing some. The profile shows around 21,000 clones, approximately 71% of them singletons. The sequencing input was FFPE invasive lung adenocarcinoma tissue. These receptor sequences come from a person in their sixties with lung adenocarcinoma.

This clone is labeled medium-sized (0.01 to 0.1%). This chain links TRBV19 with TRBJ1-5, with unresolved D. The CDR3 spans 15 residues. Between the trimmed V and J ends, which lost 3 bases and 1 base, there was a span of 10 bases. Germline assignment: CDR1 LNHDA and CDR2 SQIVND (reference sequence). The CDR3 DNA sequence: TGTGCCAGTAGTATGCATGGGGAGAGCAATCAGCCCCAGCATTTT. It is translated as CASSMHGESNQPQHF.

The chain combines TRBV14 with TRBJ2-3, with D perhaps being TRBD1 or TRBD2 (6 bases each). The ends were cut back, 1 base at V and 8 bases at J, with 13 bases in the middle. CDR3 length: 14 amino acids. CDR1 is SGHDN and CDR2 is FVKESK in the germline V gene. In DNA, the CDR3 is TGTGCCAGCAGCCAAGGGGGCCGGGGGCTTACGCAGTATTTT. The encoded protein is CASSQGGRGLTQYF. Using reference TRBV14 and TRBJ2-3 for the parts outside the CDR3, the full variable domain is EAGVTQFPSHSVIEKGQTVTLRCDPISGHDNLYWYRRVMGKEIKFLLHFVKESKQDESGMPNNRFLAERTGGTYSTLKVQPAELEDSGVYFCASSQGGRGLTQYFGPGTRLTVL.

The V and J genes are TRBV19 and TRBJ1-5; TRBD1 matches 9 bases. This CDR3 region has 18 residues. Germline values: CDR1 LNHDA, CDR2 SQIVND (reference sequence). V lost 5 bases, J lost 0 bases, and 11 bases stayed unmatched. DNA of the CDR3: TGTGCCAGTAGTGGGTTCGGGACAGGGTTTTATAGCAATCAGCCCCAGCATTTT. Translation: CASSGFGTGFYSNQPQHF.

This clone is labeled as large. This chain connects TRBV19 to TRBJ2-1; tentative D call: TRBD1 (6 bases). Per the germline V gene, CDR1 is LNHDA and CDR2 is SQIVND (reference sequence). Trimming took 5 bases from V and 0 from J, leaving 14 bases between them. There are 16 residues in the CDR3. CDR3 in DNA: TGTGCCAGTAGTGTAACACAGGGAACCTCCTACAATGAGCAGTTCTTC. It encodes CASSVTQGTSYNEQFF.

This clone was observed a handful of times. The CDR3 loop is CASSQIQVGRQAFF. The CDR3 DNA reads as TGCGCCAGCAGCCAGATCCAAGTAGGACGCCAAGCTTTCTTT. V gene TRBV5-1 combines with J gene TRBJ1-1; D is undetermined. The V end was cut by 4 bases, the J end by 9 bases, with 19 bases between. Germline CDR1 and CDR2: SGHRS and YFSETQ. The CDR3 has 14 amino acids.

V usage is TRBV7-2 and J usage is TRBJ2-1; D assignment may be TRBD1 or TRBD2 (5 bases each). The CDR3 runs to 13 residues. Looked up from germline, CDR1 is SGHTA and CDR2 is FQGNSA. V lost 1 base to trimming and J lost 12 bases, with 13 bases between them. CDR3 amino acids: CASSLGDLGGQFF. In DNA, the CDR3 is TGTGCCAGCAGCTTAGGGGACCTTGGGGGGCAGTTCTTC.